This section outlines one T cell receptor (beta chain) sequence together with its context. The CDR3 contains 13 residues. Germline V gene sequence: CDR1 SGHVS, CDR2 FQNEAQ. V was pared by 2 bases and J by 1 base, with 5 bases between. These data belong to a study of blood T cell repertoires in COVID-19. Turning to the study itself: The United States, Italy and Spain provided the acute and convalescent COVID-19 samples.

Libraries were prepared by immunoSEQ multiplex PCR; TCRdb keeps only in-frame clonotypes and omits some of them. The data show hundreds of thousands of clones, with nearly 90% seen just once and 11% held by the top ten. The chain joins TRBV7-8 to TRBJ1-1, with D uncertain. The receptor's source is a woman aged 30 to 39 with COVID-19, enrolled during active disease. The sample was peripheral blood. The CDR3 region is CASSLLRNTEAFF. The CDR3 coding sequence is TGTGCCAGCAGCTTACTCCGGAACACTGAAGCTTTCTTT. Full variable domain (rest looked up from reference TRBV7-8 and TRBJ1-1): GAGVSQSPRYKVAKRGQDVALRCDPISGHVSLFWYQQALGQGPEFLTYFQNEAQLDKSGLPSDRFFAERPEGSVSTLKIQRTQQEDSAVYLCASSLLRNTEAFFGQGTRLTVV.